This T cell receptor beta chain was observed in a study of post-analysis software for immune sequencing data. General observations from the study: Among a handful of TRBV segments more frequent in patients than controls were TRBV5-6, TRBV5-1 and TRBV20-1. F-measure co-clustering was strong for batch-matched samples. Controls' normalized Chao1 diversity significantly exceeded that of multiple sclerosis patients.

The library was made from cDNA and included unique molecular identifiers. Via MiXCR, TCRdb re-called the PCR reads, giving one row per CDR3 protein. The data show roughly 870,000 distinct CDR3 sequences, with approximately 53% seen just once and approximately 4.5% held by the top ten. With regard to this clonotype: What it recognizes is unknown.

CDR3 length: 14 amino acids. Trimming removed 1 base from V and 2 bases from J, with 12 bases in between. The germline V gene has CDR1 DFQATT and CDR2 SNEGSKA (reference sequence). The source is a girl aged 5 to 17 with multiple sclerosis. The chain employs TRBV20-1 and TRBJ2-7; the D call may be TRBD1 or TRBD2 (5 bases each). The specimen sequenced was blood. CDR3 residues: CSARVRDQAYEQYF. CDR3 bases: TGCAGTGCTAGAGTCCGGGACCAAGCCTACGAGCAGTACTTC.